This TCR beta chain came from a study of blood T cells in healthy people across ages. Study-level background: With template switching, about one barcoded beta molecule was captured per two T cells.

Together with a sample-barcoded 5' primer, a J-beta primer mix was included in a second PCR lasting about 6 to 11 cycles. Every single cDNA molecule received a tag from a template-switch adaptor with 12 random nucleotides. From the 5' RACE reads, TCRdb called clonotypes with MiXCR, one entry per CDR3 protein. The table records roughly 730,000 distinct CDR3 sequences, about 56% of them present only once. Germline assignment: CDR1 SQVTM and CDR2 ANQGSEA. The ends lost 0 bases at V and 5 bases at J; junction bases unmatched: 5. CDR3 size: 14 residues. They isolated at least 6.5 million PBMCs from each sample. The authors extracted at least 6 micrograms of total RNA per sample. This clonotype has a handful of counts.

Sequenced material: blood. V and J are TRBV29-1 and TRBJ1-2; 8 positions agree with TRBD1. The clonotype comes from a man in his forties in good health. The CDR3: CSVEDPRGPYGYTF. The CDR3 nucleotides read TGCAGCGTTGAAGATCCCAGGGGGCCTTATGGCTACACCTTC.